One sample yielded the 10 T cell receptor beta chains listed below, sequenced in a study of CD8 T cells in ankylosing spondylitis. MiXCR, applied by TCRdb to the 5' RACE reads, yields one record per CDR3 protein. The sample lists some 150,000 distinct CDR3 sequences, approximately 10% seen once, with 4.1% in the top ten. The sample taken for sequencing was blood, either unsorted or a sorted T cell fraction (not recorded which). The source is a female donor with ankylosing spondylitis or in good health (not recorded which).

The sample holds many counts of this clonotype. The chain joins TRBV15 to TRBJ1-5; 8 nucleotides line up with TRBD1. J lost 6 bases, V lost 2 bases, and 6 bases had no gene match. This CDR3 contains 15 residues. Germline V gene sequence: CDR1 LNHNV, CDR2 YYDKDF (reference sequence). CDR3 region: CATSRKGTGGQPQHF. In DNA, the CDR3 is TGTGCCACCAGCAGAAAGGGTACAGGGGGTCAGCCCCAGCATTTT. Looking up the rest from reference TRBV15 and TRBJ1-5 gives the full variable domain: DAMVIQNPRYQVTQFGKPVTLSCSQTLNHNVMYWYQQKSSQAPKLLFHYYDKDFNNEADTPDNFQSRRPNTSFCFLDIRSPGLGDTAMYLCATSRKGTGGQPQHFGDGTRLSIL.

This clonotype showed up many times. The chain links TRBV29-1 to TRBJ2-5; TRBD1 is a possible D gene (6 bases). The V gene lost 1 base and the J gene lost 6 bases, with 9 bases spanning the gap. Germline CDR1 reads SQVTM; CDR2 reads ANQGSEA. This CDR3 spans 12 amino acids. Written as DNA, the CDR3 is TGCAGCGTTGAAGTCAGGGGCAAGACCCAGTACTTC. Protein sequence: CSVEVRGKTQYF.

This clonotype was seen a few times. CDR3 DNA: TGTGCCAGCAGCTTAGGCGGGGGGCCTAACGATGAGCAGTTCTTC. It is translated as CASSLGGGPNDEQFF. The rearrangement joins TRBV7-7 to TRBJ2-1; TRBD2 matches 8 bases. Germline CDR1 is SSHAT and CDR2 is FNYEAQ (reference sequence). The V segment lost 1 base and the J segment 8 bases; nucleotides outside the gene matches: 7. This CDR3 region has 15 residues.

Note on this clonotype: An end of the junction does not agree with germline; a read error may underlie this. This chain uses TRBV9 with TRBJ2-3; D gene ambiguous. Germline CDR1 is SGDLS and CDR2 is YYNGEE. The CDR3 totals 15 residues. The CDR3, as DNA: TGTGCCGGCAGCGTTTCTATCTCTAGCACAGATACGCAGTATTTT. As protein: CAGSVSISSTDTQYF.

This clonotype was detected ten times or more. The CDR3 loop is CSAMSIAGGQETQYF. The CDR3 DNA reads as TGCAGTGCCATGTCGATAGCGGGGGGGCAAGAGACCCAGTACTTC. This rearrangement joins TRBV20-1 to TRBJ2-5; 11 nucleotides agree with TRBD2. CDR3 length: 15 amino acids. Germline assignment: CDR1 DFQATT and CDR2 SNEGSKA (reference sequence). With V trimmed by 6 bases and J by 2 bases, 8 bases remained unmatched.

This clonotype was seen at least ten times. The chain has TRBV12-3 or TRBV12-4 and TRBJ2-7; perhaps TRBD1 as D (5 bases). This CDR3 comprises 15 residues. Trimming stripped 5 bases from V and 0 bases from J, with 14 bases between. The CDR3 DNA sequence: TGTGCCAGCAGTACCCCGTCAGGGTCCTCCTACGAGCAGTACTTC. This encodes CASSTPSGSSYEQYF.

This clonotype was detected many times. The chain employs TRBV3-1 and TRBJ1-5; no firm D call. The CDR3 runs 14 residues. Trimming stripped 1 base from V and 3 bases from J, with 7 bases between. CDR1 and CDR2 (germline): LGHDT, YNNKEL (reference sequence). This CDR3 reads CASSQVANNQPQHF. The CDR3 nucleotides are TGTGCCAGCAGCCAAGTGGCCAACAATCAGCCCCAGCATTTT.

This clonotype was detected many times. Written as DNA, the CDR3 is TGTGCCAGCAGCTTGGTGCGAGGGAACTATGGCTACACCTTC. Protein: CASSLVRGNYGYTF. The V gene is TRBV5-6, the J gene TRBJ1-2, with unresolved D. The CDR3 totals 14 residues. Trimming removed 0 bases at V and 2 bases at J, with 8 bases between. Germline V gives CDR1 SGHDT, CDR2 YYEEEE.

This clonotype came up many times. CDR3 nucleotides: TGTGCCAGCAGGCGACAGGGGCCTACTGGAAACACCATATATTTT. It codes for CASRRQGPTGNTIYF. The V call is TRBV28, the J call TRBJ1-3; 8 positions agree with TRBD1. V lost 6 bases and J lost 2; bases outside the gene matches: 6. CDR3 length: 15 amino acids. Germline loops: CDR1 MDHEN, CDR2 SYDVKM.

This clonotype was found many times. This rearrangement joins TRBV20-1 to TRBJ1-1; the D gene is possibly TRBD1 (5 bases). This CDR3 region has 14 residues. Trimming took off 0 bases at V and 5 bases at J, with 13 bases between the two ends. Germline V gives CDR1 DFQATT, CDR2 SNEGSKA (reference sequence). The CDR3 protein is CSARDEGRVTEAFF. Here the CDR3 DNA reads TGCAGTGCTAGAGATGAGGGCAGGGTGACTGAAGCTTTCTTT.